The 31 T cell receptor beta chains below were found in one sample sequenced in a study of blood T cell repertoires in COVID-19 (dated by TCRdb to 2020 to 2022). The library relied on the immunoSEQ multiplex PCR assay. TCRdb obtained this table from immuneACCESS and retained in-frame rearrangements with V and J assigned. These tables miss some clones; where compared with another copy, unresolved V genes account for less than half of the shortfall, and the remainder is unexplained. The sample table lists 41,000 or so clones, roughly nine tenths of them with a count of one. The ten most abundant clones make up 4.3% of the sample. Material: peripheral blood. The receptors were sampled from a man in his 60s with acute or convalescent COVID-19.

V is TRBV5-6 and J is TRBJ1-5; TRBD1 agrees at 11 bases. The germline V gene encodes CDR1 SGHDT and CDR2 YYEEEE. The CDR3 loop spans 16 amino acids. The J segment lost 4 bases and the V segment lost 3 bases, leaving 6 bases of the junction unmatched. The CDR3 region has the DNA TGTGCCAGCAGCTACACCGGGACAGGGGGAAATCAGCCCCAGCATTTT. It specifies CASSYTGTGGNQPQHF.

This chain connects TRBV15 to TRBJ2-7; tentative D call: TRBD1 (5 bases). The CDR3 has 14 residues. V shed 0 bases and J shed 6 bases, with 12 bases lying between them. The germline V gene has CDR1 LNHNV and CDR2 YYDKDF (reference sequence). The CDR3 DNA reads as TGTGCCACCAGCAGAGATAGGGGAAGGCGCGAGCAGTACTTC. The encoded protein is CATSRDRGRREQYF.

The CDR3: CASSMDRYNSPLHF. Written as DNA, the CDR3 is TGTGCCAGCAGCATGGACAGATATAATTCACCCCTCCACTTT. The V and J genes are TRBV5-4 and TRBJ1-6, with D tentatively TRBD1 (6 bases). Trimming took off 4 bases at V and 4 bases at J, with 9 bases between the two ends. This CDR3 has 14 amino acids. Germline-derived CDR1 and CDR2 are SGHNT and YYREEE (reference sequence).

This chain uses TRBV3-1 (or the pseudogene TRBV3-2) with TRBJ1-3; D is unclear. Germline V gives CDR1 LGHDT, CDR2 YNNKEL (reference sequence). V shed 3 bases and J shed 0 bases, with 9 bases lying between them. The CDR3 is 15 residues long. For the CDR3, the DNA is TGTGCCAGCAGCCACCGAGGGATCTCTGGAAACACCATATATTTT. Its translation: CASSHRGISGNTIYF.

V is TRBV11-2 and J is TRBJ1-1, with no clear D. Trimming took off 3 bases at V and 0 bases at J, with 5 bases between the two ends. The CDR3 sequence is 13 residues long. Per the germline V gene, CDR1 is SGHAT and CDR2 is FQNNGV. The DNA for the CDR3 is TGTGCCAGCAGCTTGGGCCTGAACACTGAAGCTTTCTTT. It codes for CASSLGLNTEAFF.

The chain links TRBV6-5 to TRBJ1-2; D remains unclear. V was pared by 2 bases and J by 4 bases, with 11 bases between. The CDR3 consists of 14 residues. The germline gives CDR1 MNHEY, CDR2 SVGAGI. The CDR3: CASSYGGMGYGYTF. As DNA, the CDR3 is TGTGCCAGCAGTTACGGCGGTATGGGCTATGGCTACACCTTC.

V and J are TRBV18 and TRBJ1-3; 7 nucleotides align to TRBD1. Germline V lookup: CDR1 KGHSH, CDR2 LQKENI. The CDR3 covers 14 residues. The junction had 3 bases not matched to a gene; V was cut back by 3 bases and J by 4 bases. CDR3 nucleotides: TGTGCCAGCTCACCCCCGGGACAGGGAAACACCATATATTTT. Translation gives CASSPPGQGNTIYF. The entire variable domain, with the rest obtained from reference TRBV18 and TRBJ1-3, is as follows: NAGVMQNPRHLVRRRGQEARLRCSPMKGHSHVYWYRQLPEEGLKFMVYLQKENIIDESGMPKERFSAEFPKEGPSILRIQQVVRGDSAAYFCASSPPGQGNTIYFGEGSWLTVV.

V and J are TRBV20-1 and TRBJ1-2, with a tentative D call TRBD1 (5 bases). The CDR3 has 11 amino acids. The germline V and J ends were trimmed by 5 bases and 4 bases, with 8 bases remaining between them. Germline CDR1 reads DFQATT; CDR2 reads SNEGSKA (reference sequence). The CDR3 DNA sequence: TGCAGTGCTGGGGGGGTCTATGGCTACACCTTC. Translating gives CSAGGVYGYTF.

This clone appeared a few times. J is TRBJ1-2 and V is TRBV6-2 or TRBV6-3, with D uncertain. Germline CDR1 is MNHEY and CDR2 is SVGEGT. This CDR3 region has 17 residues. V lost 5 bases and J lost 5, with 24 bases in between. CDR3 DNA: TGTGCCAGCAGTGGTTACACTATTTCGGGAGACCCATATGGCTACACCTTC. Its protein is CASSGYTISGDPYGYTF.

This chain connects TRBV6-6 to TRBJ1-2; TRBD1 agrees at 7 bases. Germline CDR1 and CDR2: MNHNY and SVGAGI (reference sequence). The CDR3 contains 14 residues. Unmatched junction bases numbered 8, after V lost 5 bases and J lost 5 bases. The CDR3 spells CASSVTGWDYGYTF. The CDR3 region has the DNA TGTGCCAGCAGTGTGACAGGGTGGGATTATGGCTACACCTTC.

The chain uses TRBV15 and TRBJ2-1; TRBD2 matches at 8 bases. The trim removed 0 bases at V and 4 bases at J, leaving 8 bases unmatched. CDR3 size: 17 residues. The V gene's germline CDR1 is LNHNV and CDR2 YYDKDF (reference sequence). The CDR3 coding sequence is TGTGCCACCAGCAGAGATCGGAGCGGGGGCCTATACAATGAGCAGTTCTTC. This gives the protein CATSRDRSGGLYNEQFF.

CDR3 in amino acids: CASSRQGGRQPQHF. DNA for the CDR3: TGTGCCAGCAGTCGTCAGGGGGGCCGTCAGCCCCAGCATTTT. The chain recombines TRBV6-4 with TRBJ1-5; TRBD1 aligns across 7 bases. V lost 5 bases to trimming and J lost 6 bases; unmatched junction nucleotides: 7. Germline V gives CDR1 MRHNA, CDR2 SNTAGT. The CDR3 extends over 14 amino acids.

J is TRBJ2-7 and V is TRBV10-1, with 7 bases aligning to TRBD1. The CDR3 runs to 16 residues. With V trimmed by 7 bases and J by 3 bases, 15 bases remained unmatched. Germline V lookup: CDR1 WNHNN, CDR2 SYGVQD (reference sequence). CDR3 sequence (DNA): TGCGCCAGCACACCCATCCGGGACAGCGAACGCTACGAGCAGTACTTC. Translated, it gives CASTPIRDSERYEQYF.

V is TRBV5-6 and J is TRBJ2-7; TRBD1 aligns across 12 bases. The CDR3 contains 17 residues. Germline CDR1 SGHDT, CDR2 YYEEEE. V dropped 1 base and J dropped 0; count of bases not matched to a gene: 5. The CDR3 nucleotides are TGTGCCAGCAGCTTGATGGGACAGGGGGCCCTCTCCTACGAGCAGTACTTC. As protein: CASSLMGQGALSYEQYF.

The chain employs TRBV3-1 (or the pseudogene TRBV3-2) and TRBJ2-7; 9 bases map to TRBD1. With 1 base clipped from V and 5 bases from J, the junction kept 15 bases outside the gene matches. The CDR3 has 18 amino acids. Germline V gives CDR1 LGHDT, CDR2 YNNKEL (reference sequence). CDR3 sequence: CASSQVSFVGQGNHEQYF. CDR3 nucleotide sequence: TGTGCCAGCAGCCAAGTCTCCTTTGTGGGACAGGGCAACCACGAGCAGTACTTC.

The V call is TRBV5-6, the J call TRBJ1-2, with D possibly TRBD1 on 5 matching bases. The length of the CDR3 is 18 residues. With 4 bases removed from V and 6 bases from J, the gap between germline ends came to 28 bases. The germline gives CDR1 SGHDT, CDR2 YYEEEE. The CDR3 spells CASSPIRALGRGTDGYTF. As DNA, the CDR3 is TGTGCCAGCAGCCCGATCCGGGCCTTAGGGAGGGGAACGGATGGCTACACCTTC.

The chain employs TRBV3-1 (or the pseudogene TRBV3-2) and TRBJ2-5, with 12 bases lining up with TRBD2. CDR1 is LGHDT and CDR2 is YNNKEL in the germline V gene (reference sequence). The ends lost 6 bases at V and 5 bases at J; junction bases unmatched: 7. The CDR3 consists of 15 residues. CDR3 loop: CASSRRTSGDETQYF. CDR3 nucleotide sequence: TGTGCCAGCAGTCGCAGGACTAGCGGGGATGAGACCCAGTACTTC.

Written as DNA, the CDR3 is TGTGCCAGCATCCCTAGCGGGGGTACAGATACGCAGTATTTT. Its protein product is CASIPSGGTDTQYF. V is TRBV2 and J is TRBJ2-3; 10 bases align to TRBD2. Germline V gene sequence: CDR1 SNHLY, CDR2 FYNNEI. The CDR3 totals 14 residues. Trimming at V came to 7 bases and at J to 3 bases, leaving 4 bases not matched to a gene.

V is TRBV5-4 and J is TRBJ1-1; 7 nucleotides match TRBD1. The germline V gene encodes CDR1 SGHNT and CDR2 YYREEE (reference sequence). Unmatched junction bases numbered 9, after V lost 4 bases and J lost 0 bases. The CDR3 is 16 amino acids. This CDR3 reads CASSLAGQSLNTEAFF. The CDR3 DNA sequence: TGTGCCAGCAGCCTGGCGGGACAGTCGCTGAACACTGAAGCTTTCTTT.

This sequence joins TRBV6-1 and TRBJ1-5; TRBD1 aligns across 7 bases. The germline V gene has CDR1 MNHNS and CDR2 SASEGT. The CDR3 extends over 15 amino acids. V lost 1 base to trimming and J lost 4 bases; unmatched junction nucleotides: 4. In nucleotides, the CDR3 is TGTGCCAGCAGTGAAGAAGGCAGGGGGAATCAGCCCCAGCATTTT. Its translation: CASSEEGRGNQPQHF.

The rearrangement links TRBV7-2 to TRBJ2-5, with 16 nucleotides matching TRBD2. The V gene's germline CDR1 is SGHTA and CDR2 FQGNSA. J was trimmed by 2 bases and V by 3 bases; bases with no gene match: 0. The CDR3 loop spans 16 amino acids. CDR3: CASSLGLAGGQETQYF. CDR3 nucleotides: TGTGCCAGCAGCTTGGGACTAGCGGGGGGGCAAGAGACCCAGTACTTC.

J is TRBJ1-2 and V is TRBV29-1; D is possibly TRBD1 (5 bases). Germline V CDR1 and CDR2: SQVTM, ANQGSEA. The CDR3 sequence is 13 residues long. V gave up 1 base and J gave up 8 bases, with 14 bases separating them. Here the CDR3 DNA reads TGCAGCGTTGAAGGGGGGGTTAATAAGGGCTACACCTTC. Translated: CSVEGGVNKGYTF.

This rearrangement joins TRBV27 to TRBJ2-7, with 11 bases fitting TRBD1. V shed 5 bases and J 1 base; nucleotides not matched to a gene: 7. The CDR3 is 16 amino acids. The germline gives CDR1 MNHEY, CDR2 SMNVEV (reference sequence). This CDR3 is CASSGLGTGGSYEQYF. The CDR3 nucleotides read TGTGCCAGCAGTGGCCTCGGGACAGGGGGATCCTACGAGCAGTACTTC.

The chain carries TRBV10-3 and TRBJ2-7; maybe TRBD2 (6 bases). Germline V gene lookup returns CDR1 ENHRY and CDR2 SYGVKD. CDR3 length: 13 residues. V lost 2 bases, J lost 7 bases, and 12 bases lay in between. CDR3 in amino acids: CAISEGGAGEQYF. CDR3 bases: TGTGCCATCAGTGAGGGCGGGGCGGGGGAGCAGTACTTC.

For the CDR3, the DNA is TGTGCCAGCAGCTTAGGGACAGGGCTCAATCAGCCCCAGCATTTT. Its translation: CASSLGTGLNQPQHF. The genes are TRBV11-2 and TRBJ1-5; 8 positions match TRBD1. Germline V gene lookup returns CDR1 SGHAT and CDR2 FQNNGV. The length of the CDR3 is 15 residues. V trimming: 1 base; J trimming: 3 bases; junction bases outside the gene matches: 2.

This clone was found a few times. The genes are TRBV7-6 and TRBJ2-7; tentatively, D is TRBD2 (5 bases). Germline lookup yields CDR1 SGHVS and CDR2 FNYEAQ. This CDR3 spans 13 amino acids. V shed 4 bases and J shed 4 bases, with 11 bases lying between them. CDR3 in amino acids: CASSSTTGYEQYF. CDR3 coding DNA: TGTGCCAGCAGCTCCACTACGGGGTACGAGCAGTACTTC. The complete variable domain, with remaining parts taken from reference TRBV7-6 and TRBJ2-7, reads GAGVSQSPRYKVTKRGQDVALRCDPISGHVSLYWYRQALGQGPEFLTYFNYEAQQDKSGLPNDRFSAERPEGSISTLTIQRTEQRDSAMYRCASSSTTGYEQYFGPGTRLTVT.

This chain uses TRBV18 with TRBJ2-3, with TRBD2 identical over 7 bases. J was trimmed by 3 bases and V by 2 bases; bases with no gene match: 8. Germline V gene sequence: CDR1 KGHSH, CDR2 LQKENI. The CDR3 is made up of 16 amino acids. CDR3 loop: CASSPGGGYDTDTQYF. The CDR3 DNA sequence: TGTGCCAGCTCACCAGGCGGGGGATACGATACAGATACGCAGTATTTT.

The CDR3 DNA is TGTGCCAGTAGTTCCGGGACAGAGAGCTACAATGAGCAGTTCTTC. Protein: CASSSGTESYNEQFF. This sequence joins TRBV19 and TRBJ2-1; TRBD1 matches 7 bases. CDR3 size: 15 residues. V shed 5 bases and J 3 bases; nucleotides not matched to a gene: 7. The V gene's germline CDR1 is LNHDA and CDR2 SQIVND (reference sequence). The full variable domain, its missing parts supplied by reference TRBV19 and TRBJ2-1, is DGGITQSPKYLFRKEGQNVTLSCEQNLNHDAMYWYRQDPGQGLRLIYYSQIVNDFQKGDIAEGYSVSREKKESFPLTVTSAQKNPTAFYLCASSSGTESYNEQFFGPGTRLTVL.

CDR3 nucleotide sequence: TGTGCCAGCAGCTTGGAGGGAGCGGGCTACTACAATGAGCAGTTCTTC. Translated: CASSLEGAGYYNEQFF. This rearrangement joins TRBV5-8 to TRBJ2-1, with a possible D match to TRBD2 (6 bases). Germline CDR1 and CDR2: SGHTS and YDEGEE. The V end was cut by 0 bases, the J end by 3 bases, with 13 bases between. The CDR3 is made up of 16 amino acids.

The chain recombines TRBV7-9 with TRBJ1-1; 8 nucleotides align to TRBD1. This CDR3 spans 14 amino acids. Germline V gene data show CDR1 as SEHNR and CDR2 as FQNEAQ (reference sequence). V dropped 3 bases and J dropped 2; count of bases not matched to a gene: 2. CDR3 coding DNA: TGTGCCAGCAGCTTGGGACAGGTTAACACTGAAGCTTTCTTT. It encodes CASSLGQVNTEAFF. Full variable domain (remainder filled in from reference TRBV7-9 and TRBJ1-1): DTGVSQNPRHKITKRGQNVTFRCDPISEHNRLYWYRQTLGQGPEFLTYFQNEAQLEKSRLLSDRFSAERPKGSFSTLEIQRTEQGDSAMYLCASSLGQVNTEAFFGQGTRLTVV.

The DNA of the CDR3 is TGTGCCAGCAGCGAGAGGTATCTCAGTGGAGGTGATCAGCCCCAGCATTTT. Its translation: CASSERYLSGGDQPQHF. V usage is TRBV9 and J usage is TRBJ1-5; D not certain. Trimming removed 3 bases from V and 5 bases from J, with 21 bases in between. CDR3 length: 17 residues. The V gene's germline CDR1 is SGDLS and CDR2 YYNGEE.